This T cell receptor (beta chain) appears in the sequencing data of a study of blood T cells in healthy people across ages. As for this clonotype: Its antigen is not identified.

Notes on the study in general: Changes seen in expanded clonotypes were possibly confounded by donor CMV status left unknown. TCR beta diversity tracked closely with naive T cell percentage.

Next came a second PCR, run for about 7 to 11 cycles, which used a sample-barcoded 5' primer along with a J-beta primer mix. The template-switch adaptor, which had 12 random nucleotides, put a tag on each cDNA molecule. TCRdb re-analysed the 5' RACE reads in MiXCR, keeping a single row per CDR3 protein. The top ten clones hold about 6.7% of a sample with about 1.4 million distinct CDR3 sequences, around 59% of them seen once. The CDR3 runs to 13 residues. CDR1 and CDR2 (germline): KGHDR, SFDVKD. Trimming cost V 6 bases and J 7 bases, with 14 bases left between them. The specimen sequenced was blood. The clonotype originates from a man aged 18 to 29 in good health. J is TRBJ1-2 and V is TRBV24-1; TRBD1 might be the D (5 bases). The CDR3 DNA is TGTGCCACCAGTCGCTCAGGGAGCGTTGGCTACACCTTC. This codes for CATSRSGSVGYTF.